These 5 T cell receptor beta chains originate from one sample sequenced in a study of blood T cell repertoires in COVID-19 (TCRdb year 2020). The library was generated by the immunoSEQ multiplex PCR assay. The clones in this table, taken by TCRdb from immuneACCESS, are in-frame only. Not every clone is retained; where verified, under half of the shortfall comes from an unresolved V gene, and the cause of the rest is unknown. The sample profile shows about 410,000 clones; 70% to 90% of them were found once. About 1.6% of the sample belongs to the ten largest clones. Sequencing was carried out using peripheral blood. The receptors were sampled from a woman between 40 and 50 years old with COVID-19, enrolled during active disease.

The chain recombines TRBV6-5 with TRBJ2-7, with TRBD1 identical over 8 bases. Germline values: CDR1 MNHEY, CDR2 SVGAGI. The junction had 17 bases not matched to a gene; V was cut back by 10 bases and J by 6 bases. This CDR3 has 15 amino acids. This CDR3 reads CATLRGWGQVGEQYF. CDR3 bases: TGTGCCACCTTACGGGGCTGGGGACAGGTAGGCGAGCAGTACTTC.

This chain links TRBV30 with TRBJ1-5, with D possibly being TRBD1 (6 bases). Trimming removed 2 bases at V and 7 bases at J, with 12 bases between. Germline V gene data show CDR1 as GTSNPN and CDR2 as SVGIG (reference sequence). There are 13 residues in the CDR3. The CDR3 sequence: CAWSSKGEQPQHF. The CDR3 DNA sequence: TGTGCCTGGAGTTCGAAGGGGGAGCAGCCCCAGCATTTT.

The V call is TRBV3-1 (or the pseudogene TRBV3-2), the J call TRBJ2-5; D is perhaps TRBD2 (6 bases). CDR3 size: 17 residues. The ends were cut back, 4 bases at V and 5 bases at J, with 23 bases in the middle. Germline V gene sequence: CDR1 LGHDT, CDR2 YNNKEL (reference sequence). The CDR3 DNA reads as TGTGCCAGCAGCCGCTCCGGAGGGTCCGGGGCAGGGGAGACCCAGTACTTC. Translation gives CASSRSGGSGAGETQYF.

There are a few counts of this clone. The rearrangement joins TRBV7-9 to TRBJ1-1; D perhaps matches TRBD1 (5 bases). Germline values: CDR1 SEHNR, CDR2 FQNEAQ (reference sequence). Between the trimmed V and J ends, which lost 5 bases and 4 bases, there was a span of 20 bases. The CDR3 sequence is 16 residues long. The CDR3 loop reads CASSPALRGWVTEAFF. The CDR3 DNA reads TGTGCCAGCAGCCCGGCCCTTCGGGGGTGGGTCACTGAAGCTTTCTTT.

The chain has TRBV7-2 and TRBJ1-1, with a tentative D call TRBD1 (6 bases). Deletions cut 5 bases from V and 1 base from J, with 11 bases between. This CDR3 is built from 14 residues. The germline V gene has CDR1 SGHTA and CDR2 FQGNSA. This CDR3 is CASSPGQTNTEAFF. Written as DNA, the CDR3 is TGTGCCAGCAGCCCAGGACAGACGAACACTGAAGCTTTCTTT.